This T cell receptor beta chain was recorded in a study of blood T cell repertoires in COVID-19. Categorization into cohorts depended on clinical history that participants reported. As originally analysed: Using reference gene primer amplification, nucleated cell counts were estimated. Produced via immunoSEQ multiplex PCR; TCRdb's table is partial and in-frame only. V and J calls and clone size follow that table, whereas D and trimming were derived from the DNA. The sample lists 150,000 to 200,000 clones; more than 70% were seen once. The germline V gene encodes CDR1 LNHDA and CDR2 SQIVND (reference sequence). This CDR3 is 13 amino acids long. V shed 7 bases and J 7 bases; nucleotides not matched to a gene: 4.

This sequence was found in a man between 35 and 55 years old who had recovered from COVID-19. This sequence joins TRBV19 and TRBJ1-6; 7 bases agree with TRBD1. Source material: PBMCs or T cells enriched from blood (not recorded which). The CDR3 loop is CASNDRENSPLHF. The CDR3 DNA reads TGTGCCAGTAACGACAGGGAAAATTCACCCCTCCACTTT.